The clone carrying this T cell receptor (beta chain) was picked up a small number of times. Its antigen is undetermined. The source of the sample is a study of response to subunit inactivated influenza vaccine. Each CDR3 protein is one row after TCRdb ran MiXCR on the RT-PCR reads. This table has around 650,000 distinct CDR3 sequences, 15% to 17% appearing once. Study findings and constraints: The study's authors posited that every seasonal influenza vaccination enlists few new T cells.

The clonotype comes from a man aged 50-59 years who received an inactivated influenza vaccine. The input for sequencing was PBMCs from blood, taken 11 to 12 days after vaccination.

The CDR3 DNA sequence: TGTGCCAGCAGCTTAGGGGGGAACGACTATGGCTACACCTTC. Protein: CASSLGGNDYGYTF. This chain links TRBV7-3 with TRBJ1-2, with D maybe TRBD1 (5 bases). The V and J ends lost 2 bases and 3 bases respectively, with 10 bases between them. Germline CDR1 reads SGHTA; CDR2 reads FQGTGA. The CDR3 is 14 residues long.